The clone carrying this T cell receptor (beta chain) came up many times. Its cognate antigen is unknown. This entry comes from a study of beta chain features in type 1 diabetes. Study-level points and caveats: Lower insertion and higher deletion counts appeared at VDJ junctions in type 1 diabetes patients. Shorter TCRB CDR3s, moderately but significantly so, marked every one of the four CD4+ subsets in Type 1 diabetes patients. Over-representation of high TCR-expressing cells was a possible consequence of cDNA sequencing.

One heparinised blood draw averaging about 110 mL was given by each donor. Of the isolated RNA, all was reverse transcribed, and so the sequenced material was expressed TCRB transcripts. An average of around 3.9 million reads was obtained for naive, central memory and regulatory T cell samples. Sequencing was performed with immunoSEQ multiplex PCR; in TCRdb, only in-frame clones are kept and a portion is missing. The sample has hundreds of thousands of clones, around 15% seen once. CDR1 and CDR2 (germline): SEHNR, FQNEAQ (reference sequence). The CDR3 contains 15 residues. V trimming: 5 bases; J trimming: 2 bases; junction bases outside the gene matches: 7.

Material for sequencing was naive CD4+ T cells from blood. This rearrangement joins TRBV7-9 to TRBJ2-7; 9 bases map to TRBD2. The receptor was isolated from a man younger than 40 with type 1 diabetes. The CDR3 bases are TGTGCCAGCAGCCCCTTCGGCGGGAGGGCCTACGAGCAGTACTTC. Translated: CASSPFGGRAYEQYF.